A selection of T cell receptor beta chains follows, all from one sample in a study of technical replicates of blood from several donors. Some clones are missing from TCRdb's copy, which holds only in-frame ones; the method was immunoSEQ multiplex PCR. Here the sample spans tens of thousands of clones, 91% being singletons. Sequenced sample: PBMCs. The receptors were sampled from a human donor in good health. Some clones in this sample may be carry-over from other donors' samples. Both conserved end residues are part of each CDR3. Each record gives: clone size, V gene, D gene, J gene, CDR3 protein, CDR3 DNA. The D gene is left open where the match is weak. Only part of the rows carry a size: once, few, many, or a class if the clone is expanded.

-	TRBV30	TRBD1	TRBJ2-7	CAWSPGQARREQYF	TGTGCCTGGAGCCCGGGACAGGCAAGGCGCGAGCAGTACTTC
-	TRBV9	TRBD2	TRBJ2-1	CASSPHLREGRYNEQFF	TGTGCCAGCAGCCCCCACTTGCGGGAGGGCCGATACAATGAGCAGTTCTTC
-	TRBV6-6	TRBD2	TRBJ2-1	CASRDWTSGYNEQFF	TGTGCCAGCAGGGATTGGACTAGCGGATACAATGAGCAGTTCTTC
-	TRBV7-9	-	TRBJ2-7	CASSLTGFLREQYF	TGTGCCAGCAGCTTAACGGGGTTCCTCCGGGAGCAGTACTTC
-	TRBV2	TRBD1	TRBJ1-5	CASSSVNWTGRKQPQHF	TGTGCCAGCAGTTCCGTAAACTGGACAGGGCGAAAGCAGCCCCAGCATTTT
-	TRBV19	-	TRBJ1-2	CASSIATEYGYTF	TGTGCCAGTAGTATAGCTACAGAGTATGGCTACACCTTC
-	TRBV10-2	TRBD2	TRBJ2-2	CASSESATSWAGELFF	TGCGCCAGCAGTGAGTCAGCGACTAGCTGGGCCGGGGAGCTGTTTTTT
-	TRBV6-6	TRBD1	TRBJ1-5	CASGYRGRGNQPQHF	TGTGCCAGCGGATACAGGGGGCGTGGGAATCAGCCCCAGCATTTT
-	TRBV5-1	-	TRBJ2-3	CASSLTSSTDTQYF	TGCGCCAGCAGCTTAACTAGCTCCACAGATACGCAGTATTTT
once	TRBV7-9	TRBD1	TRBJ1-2	CASRPGQGVDGYTF	TGTGCCAGCAGACCGGGACAGGGGGTTGATGGCTACACCTTC
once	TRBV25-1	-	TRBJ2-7	CASSEWGQFYEQYF	TGTGCCAGCAGTGAGTGGGGCCAGTTCTACGAGCAGTACTTC
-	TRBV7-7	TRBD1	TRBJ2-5	CASSLGSLTGGMETQYF	TGTGCCAGCAGCTTAGGCAGTTTGACAGGGGGTATGGAGACCCAGTACTTC
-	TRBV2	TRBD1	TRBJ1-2	CASSRDRGPEGYTF	TGTGCCAGCAGTCGTGACAGGGGGCCGGAGGGCTACACCTTC
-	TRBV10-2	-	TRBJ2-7	CASSESLPVREQYF	TGCGCCAGCAGTGAGTCACTACCCGTTAGGGAGCAGTACTTC
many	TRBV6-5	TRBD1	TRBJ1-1	CASRGQLNTEAFF	TGTGCCAGCAGGGGACAGCTTAACACTGAAGCTTTCTTT